What follows are 17 T cell receptor beta chains derived from one specimen sequenced in a study of tissue T cells after allogeneic stem cell transplantation. Measured with immunoSEQ multiplex PCR; TCRdb has only the in-frame clones, and not every one. The sample contains some 48,000 clones, approximately 73% of which appear only once. The sequencing sample was made of sorted cells pooled from one or two spleens. The receptors originated from a pool of C57BL/6 mice in good health.

As regards this clone: Gene names denote mouse genes. Read coverage stops 1 residue before the CDR3 terminus; the germline J gene supplies the remainder. The chain couples TRBV12-2 to TRBJ1-3; a weak D match, TRBD1 (5 bases). Trimming shortened V by 4 bases and J by 0 bases, and 12 bases separated the two germline ends. Per germline, CDR1 SGHLS and CDR2 HYDKME. This CDR3 region has 15 residues. CDR3: CASSLRTSSGNTLYF. CDR3 bases read: TGTGCCAGCTCCCTCCGGACATCTTCTGGAAATACGCTCTAT.

This clone was detected once. Each gene name is a mouse one. The read stops 1 residue short of the end of the CDR3; the missing end is completed from the germline J gene. This sequence joins TRBV16 and TRBJ2-7; D remains unclear. CDR3 length equals 12 residues. Germline loops: CDR1 SGHSA, CDR2 FRNQAP. The ends were cut back, 5 bases at V and 0 bases at J, with 5 bases in the middle. CDR3 protein: CASSPYSYEQYF. CDR3 DNA, as far as it was read: TGTGCAAGCAGCCCCTACTCCTATGAACAGTAC. Looking up the rest from reference TRBV16 and TRBJ2-7 gives the full variable domain: NAGVIQTPRHKVTGKGQEATLWCEPISGHSAVFWYRQTIVQGLEFLTYFRNQAPIDDSGMPKERFSAQMPNQSHSTLKIQSTQPQDSAVYLCASSPYSYEQYFGPGTRLTVL.

This clone has only a few counts. Any gene name here is a mouse gene name. The read is 1 residue too short to cover the CDR3 end, so that end is filled in from the germline J gene. This chain joins TRBV2 and TRBJ1-4; 7 bases match TRBD1. Germline V CDR1 and CDR2: LGHNA, YSYQKL. This CDR3 is built from 13 residues. V lost 2 bases to trimming and J lost 6 bases; unmatched junction nucleotides: 0. CDR3 protein: CASSQTGDERLFF. The part of the CDR3 DNA that was read is TGTGCCAGCAGCCAAACAGGGGACGAAAGATTATTT.

A remark on this clone: Here the gene names and germline are mouse. Coverage ceases 1 residue before the CDR3 finishes, and the germline J gene fills in the end. The chain uses TRBV13-2 and TRBJ2-7; 7 bases line up with TRBD2. J lost 0 bases, V lost 5 bases, and 8 bases had no gene match. CDR3 length equals 15 residues. The germline CDR1 and CDR2 sequences are NNHNN and SYGAGS (reference sequence). CDR3 region: CASGFSLGVSYEQYF. Incomplete CDR3 DNA: TGTGCCAGCGGCTTCTCGCTGGGGGTCTCCTATGAACAGTAC.

This clone has only one observation. Mouse gene names apply. The read gets to within 1 residue of the CDR3 end, and the germline J gene fills in the rest. V is TRBV12-1 and J is TRBJ2-1, with a possible D match to TRBD2 (7 bases). The CDR3 runs 14 residues. Germline V gene data show CDR1 as SGHSN and CDR2 as HYEKVE. The ends were cut back, 4 bases at V and 6 bases at J, with 15 bases in the middle. The part of the CDR3 DNA that was read is TGTGCCAGCTCCCTGTGGGGGGCGGGTGCTGAGCAGTTC. As protein: CASSLWGAGAEQF. The whole CDR3 protein reads CASSLWGAGAEQFF.

This clone was counted between two and nine times. The germline and genes are mouse ones. The observed sequence ends 1 residue before the CDR3 terminus, with the missing tail filled in from the germline J gene. The rearrangement uses TRBV26 and TRBJ2-1; D remains ambiguous. CDR3 size: 11 residues. Germline values: CDR1 KGHPV, CDR2 FQNQEV (reference sequence). V lost 2 bases, J lost 5 bases, and 1 base lay in between. This chain's CDR3 is CASSLDAEQFF. Partial CDR3 DNA: TGTGCCAGCAGTCTGGATGCTGAGCAGTTC.

With respect to this clone: Gene names follow the mouse nomenclature. The read terminates 1 residue ahead of where the CDR3 ends, so the germline J gene completes it. The chain combines TRBV20 with TRBJ1-2; D remains unclear. V lost 3 bases, J lost 0 bases, and 8 bases lay in between. The germline V gene encodes CDR1 GFQATS and CDR2 STVNSAI. This CDR3 has 13 residues. This CDR3 is CGARGISNSDYTF. The CDR3 bases that were read are TGTGGTGCTAGAGGGATCTCAAACTCCGACTACACC.

Of note for this clone: Genes and germline are mouse. The missing CDR3 end, 1 residue past where the read stops, is filled in from the germline J gene. The chain employs TRBV31 and TRBJ2-1; tentative D call: TRBD2 (7 bases). Looked up from germline, CDR1 is GKSSPN and CDR2 is SITVG. Trimming removed 4 bases at V and 3 bases at J, with 10 bases between. CDR3 length: 13 amino acids. The part of the CDR3 DNA that was read is TGTGCCTGGAAGGGGGGGGGCTATGCTGAGCAGTTC. Its protein is CAWKGGGYAEQF. The complete CDR3 sequence is CAWKGGGYAEQFF.

With respect to this clone: Genes and germline are mouse. The CDR3 goes on 1 residue after the read ends, and that part is filled in from the germline J gene. V gene TRBV12-2 combines with J gene TRBJ2-4; TRBD2 matches 11 bases. The V and J ends lost 0 bases and 3 bases, in that order; junction bases with no gene match: 4. Germline assignment: CDR1 SGHLS and CDR2 HYDKME. The CDR3 length is 16 residues. The CDR3 loop is CASSLDDWGGQNTLYF. CDR3 DNA (partial): TGTGCCAGCTCTCTCGACGACTGGGGGGGGCAAAACACCTTGTAC.

As regards this clone: Here the gene names and germline are mouse. The read ends 1 residue shy of where the CDR3 ends; the end is completed using the germline J gene. This chain connects TRBV26 to TRBJ2-4; D possibly matches TRBD1 or TRBD2 (5 bases each). Trimming shortened V by 2 bases and J by 0 bases, and 6 bases separated the two germline ends. CDR3 length: 14 residues. From germline, CDR1 is KGHPV and CDR2 FQNQEV (reference sequence). Incomplete CDR3 DNA: TGTGCCAGCAGTCTGGGGGGTAGTCAAAACACCTTGTAC. Translated: CASSLGGSQNTLY. The whole CDR3 protein is CASSLGGSQNTLYF.

As for this clone: Genes and germline come from the mouse. Read coverage stops 1 residue before the CDR3 terminus; the germline J gene supplies the remainder. The chain links TRBV31 to TRBJ2-7; 8 nucleotides align to TRBD2. The CDR3 is 13 amino acids. Trimming removed 3 bases from V and 7 bases from J; junction bases left unmatched: 8. In germline, CDR1 is GKSSPN, CDR2 SITVG. The CDR3 sequence is CAWRRGGAREQYF. Partial CDR3 DNA: TGTGCCTGGAGGAGGGGGGGCGCAAGGGAACAGTAC.

A single count supports this clone. The germline and genes are mouse ones. The CDR3 end falls 1 residue outside the read, so it is completed with the germline J gene. The J gene is TRBJ1-1, the V gene TRBV29, with D perhaps matching TRBD1 (6 bases). The CDR3 runs 14 residues. The V and J ends lost 5 bases and 0 bases respectively, with 10 bases between them. CDR1 is MSHET and CDR2 is SYDVDS in the germline V gene. The CDR3 is CASSLQGSNTEVFF. The part of the CDR3 DNA that was read is TGTGCTAGCAGTCTACAGGGATCAAACACAGAAGTCTTC.

A note on this clone: The genes and germline here are from mouse. The read finishes 1 residue shy of the CDR3 end, and the germline J gene is used to complete it. V usage is TRBV26 and J usage is TRBJ1-3, with D hard to call. Germline values: CDR1 KGHPV, CDR2 FQNQEV (reference sequence). Trimming left V 6 bases short and J 0 bases short, with 9 bases between. The CDR3 is 14 residues long. This CDR3 is CASSWVSSGNTLYF. The CDR3 bases that were read are TGTGCCAGCAGCTGGGTCTCTTCTGGAAATACGCTCTAT.

Concerning this clone: The gene symbols are mouse symbols. The CDR3 goes on 1 residue after the read ends, and that part is filled in from the germline J gene. V and J are TRBV13-2 and TRBJ2-7; 10 bases fit TRBD1. The trim removed 0 bases at V and 7 bases at J, leaving 4 bases unmatched. The CDR3 covers 14 residues. Looked up from germline, CDR1 is NNHNN and CDR2 is SYGAGS (reference sequence). Partial CDR3 DNA: TGTGCCAGCGGTGATGGGGACAGGGGTGGCGAACAGTAC. It yields the protein CASGDGDRGGEQY. The entire CDR3 protein is CASGDGDRGGEQYF.

Concerning this clone itself: Mouse gene names and germline throughout. Coverage ceases 1 residue before the CDR3 finishes, and the germline J gene fills in the end. The chain has TRBV4 and TRBJ2-5; 7 bases map to TRBD1. The CDR3 has 12 residues. V dropped 7 bases and J dropped 2; count of bases not matched to a gene: 0. Per the germline V gene, CDR1 is LGHDT and CDR2 is YNNKQL (reference sequence). The CDR3 protein is CASNRGQDTQYF. The CDR3 DNA, read in part, is TGTGCCAGCAACAGGGGCCAAGACACCCAGTAC.

Points on this clone: Gene names are mouse gene names. From the germline J gene comes the end of the CDR3, since the read stops 1 residue before it. The chain recombines TRBV5 with TRBJ2-7, with TRBD2 matching 10 bases. From germline, CDR1 is LGHNA and CDR2 YNLKQL (reference sequence). The CDR3 is 16 amino acids. V was clipped by 0 bases and J by 3 bases; unmatched bases: 5. The CDR3 bases that were read are TGTGCCAGCAGCCAAGAACTGGACTGGGGGTTCTATGAACAGTAC. It is translated as CASSQELDWGFYEQY. The CDR3 in its entirety is CASSQELDWGFYEQYF.

As regards this clone: Gene names and germline refer to mouse. The read is 1 residue too short to cover the CDR3 end, so that end is filled in from the germline J gene. The chain is built from TRBV16 and TRBJ2-7; 8 bases map to TRBD1. Germline loops: CDR1 SGHSA, CDR2 FRNQAP. V shed 0 bases, J shed 2 bases, and the junction held 3 bases outside the gene matches. CDR3 size: 15 residues. CDR3 loop: CASSLDGTGPYEQYF. CDR3 bases read: TGTGCAAGCAGCTTAGATGGGACAGGCCCCTATGAACAGTAC.